Below are 8 T cell receptor beta chains sequenced from a single sample in a study of Ad26.COV2.S vaccination and SARS-CoV-2 variants. This table comes from immunoSEQ multiplex PCR, and its TCRdb copy is limited to in-frame clones, with some not included. The table lists some 500,000 clones, roughly 89% of them singletons. The treatment was: some 20 received Ad26.COV2.S at low or high dose, single or two shots; roughly 5 received placebo; per-sample allocation not given. Sampling occurred on day 63 after the first vaccine or placebo injection. This specimen was peripheral blood, taken in a trial of Ad26.COV2.S vaccine versus placebo. The receptors were sampled from a person aged 18-60 years who received the Ad26.COV2.S COVID-19 vaccine or a placebo.

The gene calls are TRBV5-1 and TRBJ1-1; maybe TRBD1 (6 bases). The CDR3 totals 15 residues. With 0 bases removed from V and 4 bases from J, the gap between germline ends came to 13 bases. Germline CDR1 and CDR2: SGHRS and YFSETQ. The CDR3 coding sequence is TGCGCCAGCAGCTTGGCTCCCATCAGGGGCACTGAAGCTTTCTTT. Its protein is CASSLAPIRGTEAFF.

The rearrangement joins TRBV3-1 (or the pseudogene TRBV3-2) to TRBJ2-7; no clear D. The CDR3 has 13 amino acids. CDR1 and CDR2 (germline): LGHDT, YNNKEL (reference sequence). The V gene lost 1 base and the J gene lost 4 bases, with 8 bases spanning the gap. The chain's CDR3 is CASSQGYLYEQYV. In DNA, the CDR3 is TGTGCCAGCAGCCAAGGCTACCTTTACGAGCAGTACGTC.

This clone was found once. The gene calls are TRBV2 and TRBJ2-6; D uncertain. Deletions cut 5 bases from V and 0 bases from J, with 11 bases between. The CDR3 consists of 16 residues. The germline gives CDR1 SNHLY, CDR2 FYNNEI. The CDR3 region is CASSPGRVSGANVLTF. CDR3 coding DNA: TGTGCCAGCAGTCCCGGACGTGTCTCTGGGGCCAACGTCCTGACTTTC.

The chain uses TRBV3-1 (or the pseudogene TRBV3-2) and TRBJ2-6; the D is unclear. The CDR3 has 14 amino acids. CDR1 is LGHDT and CDR2 is YNNKEL in the germline V gene (reference sequence). Trimming pared 2 bases from V and 7 bases from J, leaving 9 bases between. The CDR3 DNA is TGTGCCAGCAGCCAAAGTGGTTTTGCCAACGTCCTGACTTTC. The encoded protein is CASSQSGFANVLTF.

V is TRBV5-1 and J is TRBJ2-7; unclear D gene. V gave up 0 bases and J gave up 3 bases, with 13 bases separating them. The CDR3 consists of 15 residues. Germline-derived CDR1 and CDR2 are SGHRS and YFSETQ. In DNA form, the CDR3 reads TGCGCCAGCAGCTTGGCTGGGTCAGGTTACTACGAGCAGTACTTC. Translated: CASSLAGSGYYEQYF.

The V and J genes are TRBV7-3 and TRBJ2-7; TRBD1 matches at 7 bases. The CDR3 loop spans 15 amino acids. Trimming removed 4 bases from V and 0 bases from J; junction bases left unmatched: 6. Germline loops: CDR1 SGHTA, CDR2 FQGTGA. CDR3 protein: CASSSPDRPSYEQYV. As DNA, the CDR3 is TGTGCCAGCAGCTCCCCGGACAGGCCCTCCTACGAGCAGTACGTC.

This clone appeared a single time. This chain connects TRBV29-1 to TRBJ2-3, with a possible D match to TRBD1 (5 bases). V was trimmed by 4 bases and J by 3 bases, leaving 11 bases between them. The CDR3 is 13 residues long. Germline V gene lookup returns CDR1 SQVTM and CDR2 ANQGSEA. The CDR3 protein is CSVVGGATDTQYF. CDR3 DNA sequence: TGCAGCGTTGTAGGTGGGGCAACAGATACGCAGTATTTT.

The gene calls are TRBV15 and TRBJ2-7, with 8 bases fitting TRBD1. Germline V gene lookup returns CDR1 LNHNV and CDR2 YYDKDF (reference sequence). The CDR3 runs 17 residues. V lost 3 bases, J lost 1 base, and 11 bases stayed unmatched. The CDR3 coding sequence is TGTGCCACCAGCAGTCGTGTTGGGCGGACAGGGTCCTACGAGCAGTACGTC. Translated, it gives CATSSRVGRTGSYEQYV.